This T cell receptor beta chain was sequenced for a study of shared clonotypes between healthy human individuals. Study observations and caveats: A limitation of the genetic and exposure-history diversity represented arose from few donors. Clonotype sharing among the donors was expected to vary with sequencing depth.

Assay: immunoSEQ multiplex PCR; the TCRdb copy retains only in-frame clones and omits some. This table has about 490,000 clones, 76% appearing once. Remarks on this clone: No antigen is known for it.

Germline CDR1 and CDR2: MDHEN and SYDVKM. The CDR3 is made up of 15 amino acids. The trim removed 3 bases at V and 5 bases at J, leaving 7 bases unmatched. The V call is TRBV28, the J call TRBJ1-5; TRBD1 matches 7 bases. The material sequenced was PBMCs. The TCR sequence derives from a woman aged 40 to 50 in good health. Some clones in this sample may be carry-over from other donors' samples. The chain's CDR3 is CASSFPGQRYQPQHF. Written as DNA, the CDR3 is TGTGCCAGCAGTTTTCCGGGACAGCGTTATCAGCCCCAGCATTTT.